These 18 T cell receptor beta chains came from one sample sequenced in a study of blood T cell repertoires in COVID-19. Clones were sequenced by immunoSEQ multiplex PCR, and TCRdb holds only the in-frame ones, with some missing. The profile shows 250,000 to 300,000 clones, about 83% of them singletons. Sequenced input: peripheral blood. These receptors were taken from an elderly man with acute or convalescent COVID-19.

The chain couples TRBV2 to TRBJ1-4; 7 positions match TRBD1. The CDR3 spans 13 residues. Germline CDR1 reads SNHLY; CDR2 reads FYNNEI. V shed 7 bases and J 8 bases; nucleotides not matched to a gene: 7. CDR3 DNA: TGTGCCAGCAAAGACAGGGTTGGGGAAAAACTGTTTTTT. Its protein is CASKDRVGEKLFF.

V and J are TRBV2 and TRBJ2-1; 12 positions agree with TRBD2. Losses at the gene ends were 6 bases for V and 6 bases for J; bases not matched to a gene: 3. Per germline, CDR1 SNHLY and CDR2 FYNNEI. This CDR3 contains 14 residues. This CDR3 reads CASRTSGRSNEQFF. CDR3 nucleotides: TGTGCCAGCAGAACTAGCGGGAGGTCCAATGAGCAGTTCTTC.

This chain links TRBV5-1 with TRBJ2-1; 9 nucleotides line up with TRBD1. With V trimmed by 4 bases and J by 7 bases, 12 bases remained unmatched. Germline V CDR1 and CDR2: SGHRS, YFSETQ. This CDR3 region has 16 residues. In nucleotides, the CDR3 is TGCGCCAGCAGCGGACCCGGGACAGGGATCGGTAATGAGCAGTTCTTC. Protein sequence: CASSGPGTGIGNEQFF.

The V gene is TRBV11-2, the J gene TRBJ2-7; D is perhaps TRBD2 (5 bases). The CDR3 extends over 13 amino acids. With 6 bases removed from V and 0 bases from J, the gap between germline ends came to 9 bases. The germline CDR1 and CDR2 sequences are SGHAT and FQNNGV. The CDR3 DNA follows: TGTGCCAGCAGGCGACTATCCTCCTACGAGCAGTACTTC. Its translation: CASRRLSSYEQYF.

The rearrangement links TRBV6-1 to TRBJ1-5; D possibly corresponds to TRBD1 (5 bases). The V end was cut by 4 bases, the J end by 2 bases, with 15 bases between. This CDR3 region has 16 residues. Germline V gives CDR1 MNHNS, CDR2 SASEGT. The CDR3 protein is CASSGVGTYGNQPQHF. CDR3 bases: TGTGCCAGCAGTGGTGTGGGGACTTATGGCAATCAGCCCCAGCATTTT.

J is TRBJ1-2 and V is TRBV2; tentative D call: TRBD1 (5 bases). This CDR3 has 14 residues. Germline values: CDR1 SNHLY, CDR2 FYNNEI. Trimming cost V 0 bases and J 4 bases, with 9 bases left between them. CDR3 nucleotide sequence: TGTGCCAGCAGTGAAGCGCAAGGGGTCTATGGCTACACCTTC. Its translation: CASSEAQGVYGYTF.

V gene TRBV6-5 combines with J gene TRBJ2-5, with D maybe TRBD2 (5 bases). The germline V gene encodes CDR1 MNHEY and CDR2 SVGAGI. The CDR3 is 14 amino acids. V lost 6 bases and J lost 2, with 13 bases in between. The CDR3 reads CASRAGNLQETQYF. The CDR3 nucleotides read TGTGCCAGCAGAGCCGGGAACCTTCAAGAGACCCAGTACTTC.

This rearrangement joins TRBV3-1 (or the pseudogene TRBV3-2) to TRBJ1-1; 7 bases line up with TRBD1. This CDR3 is built from 14 residues. After removal of 0 bases from V and 5 bases from J, the junction contained 3 bases not matched to a gene. CDR1 LGHDT and CDR2 YNNKEL come from the germline V gene (reference sequence). DNA for the CDR3: TGTGCCAGCAGCCAAGAAACAGGGGTAACTGAAGCTTTCTTT. It codes for CASSQETGVTEAFF.

This rearrangement joins TRBV5-6 to TRBJ2-7, with a weak D call TRBD1 (6 bases). The length of the CDR3 is 15 residues. V lost 5 bases to trimming and J lost 2 bases, with 17 bases between them. Germline CDR1 SGHDT, CDR2 YYEEEE. The CDR3 coding sequence is TGTGCCAGCAGATCCACCAGGGGCTCTACCTACGAGCAGTACTTC. Its protein product is CASRSTRGSTYEQYF.

The chain employs TRBV7-9 and TRBJ2-1, with 10 bases aligning to TRBD1. This CDR3 has 13 amino acids. Germline V gene sequence: CDR1 SEHNR, CDR2 FQNEAQ (reference sequence). V dropped 3 bases and J dropped 7; count of bases not matched to a gene: 0. For the CDR3, the DNA is TGTGCCAGCAGCTTGGACAGGGGGAATGAGCAGTTCTTC. It encodes CASSLDRGNEQFF.

This chain links TRBV28 with TRBJ2-1, with 7 bases fitting TRBD2. Germline V gene lookup returns CDR1 MDHEN and CDR2 SYDVKM. The CDR3 contains 17 residues. The V segment lost 4 bases and the J segment 7 bases; nucleotides outside the gene matches: 16. For the CDR3, the DNA is TGTGCCAGCAGTTCCAGCCTTACTCCGGGACTAATAAATGAGCAGTTCTTC. Protein sequence: CASSSSLTPGLINEQFF.

The V gene is TRBV2, the J gene TRBJ2-2; 10 bases map to TRBD2. This CDR3 has 16 amino acids. CDR1 is SNHLY, CDR2 FYNNEI, per germline. The V gene end was trimmed by 4 bases and the J gene end by 4 bases; junction bases not matched to a gene: 6. CDR3 sequence reads: CASSVERGGPTGELFF. The CDR3 DNA follows: TGTGCCAGCAGTGTCGAGCGGGGGGGCCCCACCGGGGAGCTGTTTTTT.

The chain uses TRBV6-5 and TRBJ1-5; 9 positions match TRBD1. With V trimmed by 2 bases and J by 4 bases, 6 bases remained unmatched. CDR1 is MNHEY, CDR2 SVGAGI, per germline. The CDR3 extends over 16 amino acids. CDR3 region: CASSYTDRGVNQPQHF. For the CDR3, the DNA is TGTGCCAGCAGTTACACGGACAGGGGAGTTAATCAGCCCCAGCATTTT.

This rearrangement joins TRBV5-4 to TRBJ2-7; D is unresolved. Trimming shortened V by 0 bases and J by 3 bases, and 7 bases separated the two germline ends. Germline V CDR1 and CDR2: SGHNT, YYREEE (reference sequence). The CDR3 has 13 amino acids. CDR3 sequence: CASSLGGFYEQYF. The CDR3 nucleotides are TGTGCCAGCAGCTTGGGAGGTTTCTACGAGCAGTACTTC.

The chain carries TRBV20-1 and TRBJ2-1, with a tentative D call TRBD2 (5 bases). The CDR3 length is 14 residues. V was clipped by 3 bases and J by 4 bases, with 13 bases between them. CDR1 is DFQATT and CDR2 is SNEGSKA in the germline V gene (reference sequence). CDR3: CSASKIGLYNEQFF. The CDR3 coding sequence is TGCAGTGCTAGTAAGATTGGACTTTACAATGAGCAGTTCTTC.

This chain connects TRBV28 to TRBJ2-1; 13 bases are a match to TRBD2. V shed 1 base, J shed 2 bases, and the junction held 2 bases outside the gene matches. The CDR3 runs 17 residues. Germline V gene data show CDR1 as MDHEN and CDR2 as SYDVKM. For the CDR3, the DNA is TGTGCCAGCAGTTTATTACTAGCGGGAGGGCCCTACAATGAGCAGTTCTTC. It encodes CASSLLLAGGPYNEQFF.

The genes are TRBV19 and TRBJ1-2; a weak D match, TRBD1 (6 bases). The CDR3 spans 15 residues. CDR1 LNHDA and CDR2 SQIVND come from the germline V gene (reference sequence). The germline V and J ends were trimmed by 3 bases and 5 bases, with 16 bases remaining between them. CDR3 protein: CASSIKQGIEYGYTF. CDR3 DNA: TGTGCCAGTAGTATTAAGCAGGGGATTGAGTATGGCTACACCTTC. Using reference TRBV19 and TRBJ1-2 for the parts outside the CDR3, the full variable domain is DGGITQSPKYLFRKEGQNVTLSCEQNLNHDAMYWYRQDPGQGLRLIYYSQIVNDFQKGDIAEGYSVSREKKESFPLTVTSAQKNPTAFYLCASSIKQGIEYGYTFGSGTRLTVV.

The rearrangement uses TRBV5-1 and TRBJ2-7, with 9 bases matching TRBD2. V was clipped by 4 bases and J by 4 bases; unmatched bases: 3. The CDR3 sequence is 13 residues long. CDR1 is SGHRS and CDR2 is YFSETQ in the germline V gene. As DNA, the CDR3 is TGCGCCAGCAGCCGTAGCGGGGGTTACGAGCAGTACTTC. Translated: CASSRSGGYEQYF.